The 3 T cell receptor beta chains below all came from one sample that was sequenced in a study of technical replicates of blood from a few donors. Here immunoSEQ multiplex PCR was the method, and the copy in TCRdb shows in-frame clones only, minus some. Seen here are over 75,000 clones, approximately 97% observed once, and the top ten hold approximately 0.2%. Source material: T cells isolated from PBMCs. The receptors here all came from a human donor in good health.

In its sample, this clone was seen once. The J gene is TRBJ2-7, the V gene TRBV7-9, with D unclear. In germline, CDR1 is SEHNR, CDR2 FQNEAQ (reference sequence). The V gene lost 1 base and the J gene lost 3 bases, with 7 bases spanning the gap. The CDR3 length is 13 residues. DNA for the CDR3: TGTGCCAGCAGCTTAGTCCCCGGCTACGAGCAGTACTTC. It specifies CASSLVPGYEQYF.

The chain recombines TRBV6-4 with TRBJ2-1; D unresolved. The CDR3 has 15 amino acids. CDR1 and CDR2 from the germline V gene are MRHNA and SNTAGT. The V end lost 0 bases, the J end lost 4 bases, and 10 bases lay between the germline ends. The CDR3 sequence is CASSDSSFLYNEQFF. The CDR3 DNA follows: TGTGCCAGCAGTGACTCTAGTTTCCTATACAATGAGCAGTTCTTC.

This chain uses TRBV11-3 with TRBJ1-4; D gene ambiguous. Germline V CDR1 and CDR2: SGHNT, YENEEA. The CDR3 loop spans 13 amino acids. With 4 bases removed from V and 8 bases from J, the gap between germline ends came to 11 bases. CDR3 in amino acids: CASSSTGGEKLFF. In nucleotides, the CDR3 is TGTGCCAGCAGCTCCACGGGAGGAGAAAAACTGTTTTTT.